Listed below are T cell receptor beta chains from one sample, sequenced in a study of memory CD4+ T cells and cytomegalovirus serostatus. Method: immunoSEQ multiplex PCR; TCRdb's copy keeps in-frame clones and lacks some. The sample includes 55,000 to 65,000 clones, 82% seen only once; the top ten take roughly 0.4%. Sequences were obtained from memory CD4+ T cells from blood. The receptor source for this set is an adult in good health and CMV-seronegative. Each CDR3 is given with its conserved first and last residue. D genes are given only for firm matches. Clone size is shown for a subset of rows, as once, few, many or a class of expanded clone.

NA,TRBJ1-1,NA,15,TRBV5-5,CASSPVQGQNTEAFF,TGTGCCAGCAGCCCAGTGCAGGGACAGAACACTGAAGCTTTCTTT
NA,TRBJ1-5,NA,15,TRBV7-2,CASSLADRGVQPQHF,TGTGCCAGCAGCTTAGCGGATAGGGGGGTTCAGCCCCAGCATTTT
few,TRBJ1-1,NA,13,TRBV4-2,CASSQGDWAPAFF,TGTGCCAGCAGCCAAGGTGACTGGGCGCCAGCTTTCTTT
NA,TRBJ1-6,NA,12,TRBV4-1,CASSPYGSPLHF,TGCGCCAGCAGCCCTTACGGGTCACCCCTCCACTTT
NA,TRBJ1-5,NA,17,TRBV28,CASSFGGQKYSNQPQHF,TGTGCCAGCAGTTTCGGGGGGCAAAAATATAGCAATCAGCCCCAGCATTTT
NA,TRBJ1-6,TRBD1,17,TRBV5-8,CASSLDLWTGRNSPLHF,TGTGCCAGCAGCTTGGATCTGTGGACAGGGAGAAATTCACCCCTCCACTTT
NA,TRBJ2-1,NA,14,TRBV30,CAWSPGLQYNEQFF,TGTGCCTGGAGCCCGGGACTTCAATACAATGAGCAGTTCTTC
NA,TRBJ2-7,NA,13,TRBV28,CASTQGGQYEQYF,TGTGCCAGCACCCAGGGGGGGCAGTACGAGCAGTACTTC
NA,TRBJ1-1,NA,15,TRBV28,CASSFLRQKNTEAFF,TGTGCCAGCAGTTTTTTAAGACAGAAGAACACTGAAGCTTTCTTT
few,TRBJ1-1,NA,14,TRBV7-6,CASSAGTVNTEAFF,TGTGCCAGTAGCGCGGGAACAGTGAACACTGAAGCTTTCTTT
NA,TRBJ1-5,NA,15,TRBV18,CASSPSRDSNQPQHF,TGTGCCAGCTCACCATCAAGGGATAGCAATCAGCCCCAGCATTTT
NA,TRBJ2-7,NA,14,TRBV25-1,CASSESFRPYEQYF,TGTGCCAGCAGTGAATCGTTTCGCCCTTACGAGCAGTACTTC
NA,TRBJ2-5,NA,14,TRBV29-1,CSFRGTPGGETQYF,TGCAGCTTTAGGGGGACTCCCGGGGGGGAGACCCAGTACTTC
few,TRBJ1-6,TRBD1,15,TRBV10-3,CAISESQGVGSPLHF,TGTGCCATCAGTGAGTCTCAGGGGGTAGGGTCACCCCTCCACTTT
NA,TRBJ2-5,TRBD1,13,TRBV2,CARNGQGGKTQYF,TGTGCCAGAAACGGACAGGGGGGAAAGACCCAGTACTTC
once,TRBJ2-1,TRBD2,17,TRBV27,CASSFKRGSGGTNEQFF,TGTGCCAGCAGTTTTAAAAGGGGTAGCGGGGGGACCAATGAGCAGTTCTTC
NA,TRBJ1-5,NA,14,TRBV19,CASSLQPHNQPQHF,TGTGCCAGTAGCCTTCAACCCCACAATCAGCCCCAGCATTTT
NA,TRBJ1-6,NA,14,TRBV30,CAWSVVGKNSPLHF,TGTGCCTGGAGTGTAGTCGGGAAAAATTCACCCCTCCACTTT
few,TRBJ1-2,NA,13,TRBV19,CASSMDTRLGYTF,TGTGCCAGTAGTATGGACACTCGGCTTGGCTACACCTTC
NA,TRBJ1-1,NA,11,TRBV7-2,CASSPYRVAFF,TGTGCCAGCAGCCCGTACAGGGTTGCTTTCTTT
NA,TRBJ2-1,NA,15,TRBV4-3,CASSQQNGPGDEQFF,TGCGCCAGCAGCCAACAGAACGGTCCGGGAGATGAGCAGTTCTTC
NA,TRBJ2-1,NA,15,TRBV9,CASSRDGVSYNEQFF,TGTGCCAGCAGCAGGGACGGGGTCTCCTACAATGAGCAGTTCTTC
NA,TRBJ2-5,TRBD2,15,TRBV7-3,CASSLGTSGQETQYF,TGTGCCAGCAGCCTCGGGACTAGCGGTCAAGAGACCCAGTACTTC
NA,TRBJ2-1,NA,15,TRBV5-1,CASSFSQGGRNEQFF,TGCGCCAGCAGCTTTAGCCAGGGAGGTCGCAATGAGCAGTTCTTC
NA,TRBJ1-2,NA,14,TRBV11-1,CASSLGDTAYGYTF,TGTGCCAGCAGCTTAGGGGACACAGCCTATGGCTACACCTTC
NA,TRBJ1-2,NA,16,TRBV11-3,CASSFPYPQVNYGYTF,TGTGCCAGCAGCTTCCCATATCCGCAGGTTAACTATGGCTACACCTTC
NA,TRBJ1-2,TRBD1,17,TRBV2,CASSAISPGQGKGGYTF,TGTGCCAGCAGTGCTATTTCACCGGGACAGGGGAAAGGAGGCTACACCTTC
NA,TRBJ2-7,TRBD2,14,TRBV5-6,CASRAGTSGYEQYF,TGTGCCAGCAGGGCCGGGACTAGCGGCTACGAGCAGTACTTC
medium-sized,TRBJ2-7,TRBD2,18,TRBV7-6,CASAREEAGGRRGHEQYF,TGTGCCAGCGCCCGGGAAGAGGCGGGGGGGCGTAGAGGACACGAGCAGTACTTC
NA,TRBJ2-3,TRBD2,15,TRBV4-2,CASSPGLAGSDTQYF,TGTGCCAGCAGCCCCGGACTAGCGGGGTCAGATACGCAGTATTTT
NA,TRBJ1-1,TRBD1,15,TRBV7-2,CASSPSKDRVTEAFF,TGTGCCAGCAGCCCCAGCAAGGACAGGGTCACTGAAGCTTTCTTT
NA,TRBJ1-4,NA,15,TRBV10-3,CAISESGASNEKLFF,TGTGCCATCAGTGAGTCAGGGGCCTCTAATGAAAAACTGTTTTTT
NA,TRBJ1-3,NA,17,TRBV10-2,CAPPGTHPPFSGNTIYF,TGCGCCCCCCCCGGGACGCATCCTCCTTTCTCTGGAAACACCATATATTTT